This section outlines one TCR beta chain sequence together with its context. Its matching antigen is unknown. This sample is part of a study of response to subunit inactivated influenza vaccine. General study findings and limits: Only a handful of new T cells, the authors suggested, are recruited with each seasonal influenza vaccination.

Each CDR3 protein gets one entry after TCRdb re-called the RT-PCR reads with MiXCR. In the table there are 450,000 to 550,000 distinct CDR3 sequences, around 25% of which are singletons. Sequenced here: CD4+ T cells sorted from PBMCs, sampled around 5 days after vaccination. This TCR was sampled from a man between 45 and 60 years old who received an inactivated influenza vaccine.

CDR3 in DNA: TGTGCCACCAGCAGAGATTGGGGTACCGGGGAGCTGTTTTTT. Its protein is CATSRDWGTGELFF. The chain is built from TRBV15 and TRBJ2-2; the D is unclear. V was pared by 0 bases and J by 5 bases, with 7 bases between. Germline CDR1 LNHNV, CDR2 YYDKDF (reference sequence). This CDR3 has 14 amino acids.